This T cell receptor (beta chain) was identified during a study of blood T cell repertoires in COVID-19. Across the whole study: Collection of acute and convalescent COVID-19 samples took place in the United States, Italy and Spain. PBMCs, B-cell-depleted T cells, or T cells were the source of the cDNA or gDNA that made up the material.

In the original processing: Using reference gene primer amplification, nucleated cell counts were estimated. This table comes from immunoSEQ multiplex PCR, and its TCRdb copy is limited to in-frame clones, with some not included. From that table come the V and J calls and clone size; the DNA was used to work out D and trimming. Of about 160,000 clones listed, 85% are singletons. J was trimmed by 2 bases and V by 3 bases; bases with no gene match: 3. The germline V gene encodes CDR1 SGHTA and CDR2 FQGTGA. The CDR3 sequence is 16 residues long. The receptor comes from a human donor with acute or convalescent COVID-19. The donor label of this sample is uncertain. This rearrangement joins TRBV7-3 to TRBJ2-6; 8 nucleotides match TRBD1. The sample taken for sequencing was peripheral blood. CDR3 loop: CASSLHRGTGANVLTF. The CDR3 bases are TGTGCCAGCAGCTTGCACAGGGGGACTGGGGCCAACGTCCTGACTTTC.